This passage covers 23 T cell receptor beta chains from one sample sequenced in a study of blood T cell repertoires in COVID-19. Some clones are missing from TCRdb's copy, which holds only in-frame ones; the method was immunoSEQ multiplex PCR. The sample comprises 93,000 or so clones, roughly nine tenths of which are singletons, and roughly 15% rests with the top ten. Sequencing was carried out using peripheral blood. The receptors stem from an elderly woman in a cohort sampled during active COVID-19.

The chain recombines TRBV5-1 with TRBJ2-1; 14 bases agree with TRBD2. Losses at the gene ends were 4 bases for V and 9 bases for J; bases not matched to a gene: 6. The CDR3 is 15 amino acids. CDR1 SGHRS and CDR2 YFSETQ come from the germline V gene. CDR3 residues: CASSPGLAGELEQFF. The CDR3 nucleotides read TGCGCCAGCAGCCCGGGACTAGCGGGAGAGCTTGAGCAGTTCTTC.

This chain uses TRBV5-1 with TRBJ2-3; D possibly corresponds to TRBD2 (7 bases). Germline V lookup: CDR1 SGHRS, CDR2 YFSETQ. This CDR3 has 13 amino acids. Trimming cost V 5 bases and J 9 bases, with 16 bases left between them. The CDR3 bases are TGCGCCAGCAGGACGGGGGGCCGGGAAACGCAGTATTTT. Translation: CASRTGGRETQYF. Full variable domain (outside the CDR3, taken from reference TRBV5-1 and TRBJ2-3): KAGVTQTPRYLIKTRGQQVTLSCSPISGHRSVSWYQQTPGQGLQFLFEYFSETQRNKGNFPGRFSGRQFSNSRSEMNVSTLELGDSALYLCASRTGGRETQYFGPGTRLTVL.

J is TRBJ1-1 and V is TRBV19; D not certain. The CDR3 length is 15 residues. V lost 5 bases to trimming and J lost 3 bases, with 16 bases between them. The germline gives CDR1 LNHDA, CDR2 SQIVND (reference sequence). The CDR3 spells CASSPGGSLYTEAFF. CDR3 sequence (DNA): TGTGCCAGTAGTCCGGGTGGCAGCCTTTACACTGAAGCTTTCTTT.

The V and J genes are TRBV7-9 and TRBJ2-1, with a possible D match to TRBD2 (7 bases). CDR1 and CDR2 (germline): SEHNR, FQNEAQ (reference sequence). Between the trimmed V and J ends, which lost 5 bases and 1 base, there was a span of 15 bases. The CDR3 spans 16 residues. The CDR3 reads CASSQGLAVSYNEQFF. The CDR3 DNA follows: TGTGCCAGCAGCCAGGGGCTAGCGGTGTCCTACAATGAGCAGTTCTTC.

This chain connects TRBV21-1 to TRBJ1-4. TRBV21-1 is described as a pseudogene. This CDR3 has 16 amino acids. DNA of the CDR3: TGTGCCAGCAGCAAAGCCGGGAACTCAACTAATGAAAAACTGTTTTTT. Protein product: CASSKAGNSTNEKLFF.

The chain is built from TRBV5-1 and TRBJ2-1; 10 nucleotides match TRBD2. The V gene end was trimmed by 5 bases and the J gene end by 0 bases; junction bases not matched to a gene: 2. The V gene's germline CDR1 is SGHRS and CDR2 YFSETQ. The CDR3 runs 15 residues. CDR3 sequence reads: CASRRTSGSYNEQFF. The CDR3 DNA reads TGCGCCAGCAGACGGACTAGCGGCTCCTACAATGAGCAGTTCTTC. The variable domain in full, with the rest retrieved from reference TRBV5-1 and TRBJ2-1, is KAGVTQTPRYLIKTRGQQVTLSCSPISGHRSVSWYQQTPGQGLQFLFEYFSETQRNKGNFPGRFSGRQFSNSRSEMNVSTLELGDSALYLCASRRTSGSYNEQFFGPGTRLTVL.

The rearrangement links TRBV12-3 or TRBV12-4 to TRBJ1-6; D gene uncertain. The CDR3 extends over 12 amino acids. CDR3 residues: CAVSGGNSPLHF. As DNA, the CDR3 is TGTGCGGTAAGCGGCGGGAATTCACCCCTCCACTTT.

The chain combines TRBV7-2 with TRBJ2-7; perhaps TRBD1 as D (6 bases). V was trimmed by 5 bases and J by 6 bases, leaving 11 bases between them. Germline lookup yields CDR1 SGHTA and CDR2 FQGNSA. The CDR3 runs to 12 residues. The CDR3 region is CASSQNRVEQYF. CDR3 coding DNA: TGTGCCAGCAGCCAAAACAGGGTCGAGCAGTACTTC.

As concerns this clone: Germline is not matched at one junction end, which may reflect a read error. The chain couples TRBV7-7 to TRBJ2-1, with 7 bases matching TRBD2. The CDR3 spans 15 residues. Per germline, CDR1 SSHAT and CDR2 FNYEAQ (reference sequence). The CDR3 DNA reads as TGTGCTAGCAGCTTATCACCGGGAGGATACAATGAGCAGTTCTTC. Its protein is CASSLSPGGYNEQFF.

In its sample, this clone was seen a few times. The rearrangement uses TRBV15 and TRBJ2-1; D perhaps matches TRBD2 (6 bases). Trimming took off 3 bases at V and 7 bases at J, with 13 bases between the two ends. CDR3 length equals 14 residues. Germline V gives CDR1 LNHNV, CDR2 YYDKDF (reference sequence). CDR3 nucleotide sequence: TGTGCCACCAGCAGGGGATGGGGACTGAATGAGCAGTTCTTC. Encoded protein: CATSRGWGLNEQFF.

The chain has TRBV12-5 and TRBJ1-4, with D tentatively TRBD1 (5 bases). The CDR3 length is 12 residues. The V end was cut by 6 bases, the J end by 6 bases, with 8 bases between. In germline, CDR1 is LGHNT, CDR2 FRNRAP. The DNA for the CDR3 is TGTGCTAGTGGGACGGGGGATGAAAAACTGTTTTTT. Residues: CASGTGDEKLFF.

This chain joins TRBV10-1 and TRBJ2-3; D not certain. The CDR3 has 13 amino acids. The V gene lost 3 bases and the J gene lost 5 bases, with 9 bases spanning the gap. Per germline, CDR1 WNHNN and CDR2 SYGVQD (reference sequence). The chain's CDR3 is CASSESLLDTQYF. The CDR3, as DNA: TGCGCCAGCAGTGAATCCCTATTAGATACGCAGTATTTT.

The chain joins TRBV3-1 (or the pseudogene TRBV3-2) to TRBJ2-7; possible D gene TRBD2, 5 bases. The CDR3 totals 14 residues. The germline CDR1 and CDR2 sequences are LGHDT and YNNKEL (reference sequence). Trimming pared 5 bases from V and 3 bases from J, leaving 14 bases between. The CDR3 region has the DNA TGTGCCAGCAGCTCGGTAGAGGGTATCTACGAGCAGTACTTC. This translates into CASSSVEGIYEQYF.

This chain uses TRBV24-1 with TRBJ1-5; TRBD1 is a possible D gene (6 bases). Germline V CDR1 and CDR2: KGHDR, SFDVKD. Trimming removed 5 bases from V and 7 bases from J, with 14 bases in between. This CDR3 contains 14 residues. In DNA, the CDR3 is TGTGCCACCAGTGCGGCAGGGGATAGCCAGCCCCAGCATTTT. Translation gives CATSAAGDSQPQHF.

The CDR3: CATSGLGLEKDTQYF. For the CDR3, the DNA is TGTGCCACCAGTGGACTGGGGCTCGAGAAAGATACGCAGTATTTT. V gene TRBV24-1 combines with J gene TRBJ2-3, with D tentatively TRBD1 (5 bases). The ends were cut back, 5 bases at V and 5 bases at J, with 16 bases in the middle. Germline V lookup: CDR1 KGHDR, CDR2 SFDVKD. The CDR3 totals 15 residues.

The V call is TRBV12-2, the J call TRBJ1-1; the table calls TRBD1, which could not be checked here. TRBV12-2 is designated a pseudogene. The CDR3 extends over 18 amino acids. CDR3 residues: CASRLGPRQVSKVSIAFF. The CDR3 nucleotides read TGTGCAAGTCGCTTAGGCCCTCGACAGGTCTCGAAAGTCTCTATAGCTTTCTTT.

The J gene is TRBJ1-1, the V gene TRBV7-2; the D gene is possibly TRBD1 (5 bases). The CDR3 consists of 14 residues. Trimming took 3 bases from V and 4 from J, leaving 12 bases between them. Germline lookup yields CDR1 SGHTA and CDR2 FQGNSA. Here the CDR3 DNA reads TGTGCCAGCAGCTTCAGGGAGGGTGTCACTGAAGCTTTCTTT. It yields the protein CASSFREGVTEAFF.

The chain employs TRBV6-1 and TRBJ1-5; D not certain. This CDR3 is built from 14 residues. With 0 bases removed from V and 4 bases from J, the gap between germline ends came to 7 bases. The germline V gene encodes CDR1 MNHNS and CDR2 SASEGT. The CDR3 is CASSEARVNQPQHF. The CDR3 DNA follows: TGTGCCAGCAGTGAAGCGAGGGTGAATCAGCCCCAGCATTTT.

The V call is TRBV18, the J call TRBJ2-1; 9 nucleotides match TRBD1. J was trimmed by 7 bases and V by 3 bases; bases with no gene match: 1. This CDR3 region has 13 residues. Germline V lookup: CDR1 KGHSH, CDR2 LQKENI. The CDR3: CASSPGQGNEQFF. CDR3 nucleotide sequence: TGTGCCAGCTCACCGGGACAGGGTAATGAGCAGTTCTTC.

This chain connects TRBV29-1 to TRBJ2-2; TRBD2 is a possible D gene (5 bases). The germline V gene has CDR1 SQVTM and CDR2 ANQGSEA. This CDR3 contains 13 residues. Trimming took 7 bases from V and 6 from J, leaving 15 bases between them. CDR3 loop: CSAGISNPGELFF. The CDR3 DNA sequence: TGCAGCGCCGGGATATCAAACCCCGGGGAGCTGTTTTTT.

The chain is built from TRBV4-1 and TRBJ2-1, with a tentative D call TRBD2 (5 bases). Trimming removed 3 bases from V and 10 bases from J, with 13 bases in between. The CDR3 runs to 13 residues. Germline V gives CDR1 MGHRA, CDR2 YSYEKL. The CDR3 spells CASSQPGLFEQFF. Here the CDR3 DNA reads TGCGCCAGCAGCCAGCCAGGACTGTTCGAGCAGTTCTTC.

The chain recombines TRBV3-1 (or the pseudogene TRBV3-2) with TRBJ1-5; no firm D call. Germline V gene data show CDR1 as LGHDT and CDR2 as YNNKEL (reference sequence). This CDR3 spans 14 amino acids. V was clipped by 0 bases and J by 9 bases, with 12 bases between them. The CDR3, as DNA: TGTGCCAGCAGCCAAGAGAACGCCAGAGGGCCCCAGCATTTT. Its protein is CASSQENARGPQHF.

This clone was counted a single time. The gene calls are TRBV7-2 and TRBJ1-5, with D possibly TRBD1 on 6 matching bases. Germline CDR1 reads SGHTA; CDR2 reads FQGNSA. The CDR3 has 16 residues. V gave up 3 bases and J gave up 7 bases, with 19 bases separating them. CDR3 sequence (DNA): TGTGCCAGCAGCTTGATTGGGGGGGCAGGTCAGCAGCCCCAGCATTTT. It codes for CASSLIGGAGQQPQHF.